The subject of this entry is one TCR beta chain. The antigen is unknown. The data stem from a study of OX40 agonist ivuxolimab in advanced cancers. Across the whole study: Of the participants, approximately 44% had some prior anti-PD-1, anti-PD-L1 or anti-CTLA-4 therapy, which was allowed.

The assay was immunoSEQ multiplex PCR, and TCRdb's table has in-frame clones only and misses some. The sample records some 72,000 clones, 85% to 95% being singletons. Study findings and constraints: Expanded clones were, on average, more numerous among CD8+ T cells than CD4+.

Patients were excluded for autoimmune disease history or systemic immunosuppression. Drawing of blood for sampling happened at baseline, at cycle 4 day 1, and at cycle 7 day 1. Looked up from germline, CDR1 is SEHNR and CDR2 is FQNEAQ (reference sequence). V was cut by 5 bases and J by 5 bases, with 3 bases left in between. The CDR3 runs 10 residues. Sequences were derived from CD4+ or CD8+ T cells sorted from blood, sampled in a trial of the OX40 agonist ivuxolimab. The chain combines TRBV7-9 with TRBJ1-2; no clear D gene. The sequence was obtained from an adult with an advanced solid tumor such as melanoma, head and neck, liver or kidney cancer. This CDR3 reads CASSPYGYTF. The CDR3 region has the DNA TGTGCCAGCAGCCCGTATGGCTACACCTTC. Full variable domain (missing parts from reference TRBV7-9 and TRBJ1-2): DTGVSQNPRHKITKRGQNVTFRCDPISEHNRLYWYRQTLGQGPEFLTYFQNEAQLEKSRLLSDRFSAERPKGSFSTLEIQRTEQGDSAMYLCASSPYGYTFGSGTRLTVV.